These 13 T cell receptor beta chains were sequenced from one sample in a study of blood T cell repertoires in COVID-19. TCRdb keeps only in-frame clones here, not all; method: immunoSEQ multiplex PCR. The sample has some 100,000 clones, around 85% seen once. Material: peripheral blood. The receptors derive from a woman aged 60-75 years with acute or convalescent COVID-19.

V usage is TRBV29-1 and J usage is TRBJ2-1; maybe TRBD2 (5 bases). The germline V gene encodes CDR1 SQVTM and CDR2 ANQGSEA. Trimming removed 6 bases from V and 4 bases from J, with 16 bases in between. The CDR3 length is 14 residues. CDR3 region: CSVEKAGQYNEQFF. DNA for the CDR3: TGCAGCGTGGAGAAGGCGGGTCAGTACAATGAGCAGTTCTTC.

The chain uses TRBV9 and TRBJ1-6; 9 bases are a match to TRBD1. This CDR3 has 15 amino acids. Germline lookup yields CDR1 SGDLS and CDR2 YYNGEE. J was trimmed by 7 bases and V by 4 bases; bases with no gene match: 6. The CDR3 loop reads CASSLRTGVNSPLHF. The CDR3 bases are TGTGCCAGCAGCCTCCGGACAGGGGTGAATTCACCCCTCCACTTT.

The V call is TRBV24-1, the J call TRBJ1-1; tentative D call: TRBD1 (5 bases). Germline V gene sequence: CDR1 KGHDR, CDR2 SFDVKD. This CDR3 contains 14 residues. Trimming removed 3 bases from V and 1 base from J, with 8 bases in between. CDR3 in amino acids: CATSDPTGNTEAFF. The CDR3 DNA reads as TGTGCCACCAGTGATCCTACAGGGAACACTGAAGCTTTCTTT.

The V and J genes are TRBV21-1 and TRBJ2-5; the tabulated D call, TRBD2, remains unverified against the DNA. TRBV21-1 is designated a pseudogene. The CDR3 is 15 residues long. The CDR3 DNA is TGTGCCAGCAGAAGTCGAGCGGGGGACCAAGAGACCCAGTACTTC. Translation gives CASRSRAGDQETQYF.

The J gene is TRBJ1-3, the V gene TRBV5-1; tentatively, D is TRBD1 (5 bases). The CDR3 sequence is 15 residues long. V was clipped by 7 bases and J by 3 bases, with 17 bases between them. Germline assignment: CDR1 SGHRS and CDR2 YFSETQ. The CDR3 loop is CASPGGEVSGNTIYF. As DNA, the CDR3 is TGCGCCAGCCCCGGGGGGGAGGTCAGTGGAAACACCATATATTTT.

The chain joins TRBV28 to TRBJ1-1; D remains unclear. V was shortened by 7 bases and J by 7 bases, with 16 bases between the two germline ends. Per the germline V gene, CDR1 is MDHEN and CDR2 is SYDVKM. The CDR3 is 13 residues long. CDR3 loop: CASTPRGGNEAFF. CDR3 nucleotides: TGTGCCAGCACCCCCCGAGGAGGGAATGAAGCTTTCTTT.

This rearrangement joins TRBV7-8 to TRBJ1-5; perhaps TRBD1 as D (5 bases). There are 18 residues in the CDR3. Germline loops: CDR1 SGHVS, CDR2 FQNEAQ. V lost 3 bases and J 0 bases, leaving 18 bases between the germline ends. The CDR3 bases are TGTGCCAGCAGCTTTTGGGGCAGGACACTGTATAGCAATCAGCCCCAGCATTTT. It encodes CASSFWGRTLYSNQPQHF.

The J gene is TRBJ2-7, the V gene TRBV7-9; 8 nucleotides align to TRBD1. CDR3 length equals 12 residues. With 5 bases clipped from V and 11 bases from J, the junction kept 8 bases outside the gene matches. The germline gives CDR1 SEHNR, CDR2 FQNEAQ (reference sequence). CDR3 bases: TGTGCCAGCAGCCTGGGCGCAGGGGGCAAGTACTTC. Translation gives CASSLGAGGKYF.

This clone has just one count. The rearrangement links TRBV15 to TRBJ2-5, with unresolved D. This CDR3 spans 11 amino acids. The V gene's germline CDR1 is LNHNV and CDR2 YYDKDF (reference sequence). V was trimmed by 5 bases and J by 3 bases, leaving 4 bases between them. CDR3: CATSLEETQYF. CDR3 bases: TGTGCCACCAGCCTTGAAGAGACCCAGTACTTC.

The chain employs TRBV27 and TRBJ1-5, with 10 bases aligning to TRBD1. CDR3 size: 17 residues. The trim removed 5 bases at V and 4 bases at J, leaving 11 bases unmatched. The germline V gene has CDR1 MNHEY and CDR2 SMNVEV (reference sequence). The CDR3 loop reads CASSEQGPGQGNQPQHF. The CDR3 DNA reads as TGTGCCAGCAGTGAGCAAGGTCCGGGACAGGGGAATCAGCCCCAGCATTTT.

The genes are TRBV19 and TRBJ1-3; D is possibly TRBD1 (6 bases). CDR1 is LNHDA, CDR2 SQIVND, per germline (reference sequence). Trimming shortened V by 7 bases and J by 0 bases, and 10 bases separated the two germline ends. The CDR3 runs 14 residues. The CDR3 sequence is CASMQGSSGNTIYF. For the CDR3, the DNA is TGTGCCAGTATGCAGGGGTCCTCTGGAAACACCATATATTTT.

CDR3 protein: CASSLDRGLSKNIQYF. The CDR3 bases are TGTGCCAGCAGTCTTGACAGGGGGTTGTCCAAAAACATTCAGTACTTC. The chain joins TRBV6-6 to TRBJ2-4, with 9 bases matching TRBD1. The germline CDR1 and CDR2 sequences are MNHNY and SVGAGI (reference sequence). The CDR3 extends over 16 amino acids. After removal of 5 bases from V and 2 bases from J, the junction contained 7 bases not matched to a gene.

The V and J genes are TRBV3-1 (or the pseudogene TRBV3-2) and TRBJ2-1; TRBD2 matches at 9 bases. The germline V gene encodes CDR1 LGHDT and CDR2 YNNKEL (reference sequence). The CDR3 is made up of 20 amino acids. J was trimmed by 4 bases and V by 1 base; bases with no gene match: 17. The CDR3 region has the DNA TGTGCCAGCAGCCAAGTTTTAAGGGCCCAGGCGGGGGGGGAGTACAATGAGCAGTTCTTC. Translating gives CASSQVLRAQAGGEYNEQFF.